The source of this T cell receptor beta chain is a study of type 1 and type 2 diabetes patients. Findings and caveats of the study: Some expanded clones seen only in T1D might occur in additional T2D or control samples. Type 2 diabetes repertoires were more diverse than type 1 diabetes repertoires.

PCR was run on genomic DNA. The TCR beta CDR3 region was amplified using 30 forward and 13 reverse primers. Each CDR3 protein is one row after TCRdb ran MiXCR on the multiplex PCR reads. This sample yields 270,000 or so distinct CDR3 sequences, of which around 50% are seen a single time; about an eighth belongs to the top ten. V lost 5 bases and J lost 8, with 21 bases in between. This CDR3 region has 15 residues. A few counts support this clonotype. The antigen remains unidentified. The chain has TRBV12-3 or TRBV12-4 and TRBJ1-2, with a weak D call TRBD1 (6 bases). The sample was peripheral blood mononuclear cells (PBMCs). The TCR sequence derives from a man between 18 and 35 years old with type 2 diabetes. In DNA form, the CDR3 reads TGTGCCAGCAGTCTTCTTCGGACAGCGGCGGAAGGCTACACCTTC. Translated: CASSLLRTAAEGYTF.